The present T cell receptor (beta chain) was sequenced within a study of blood T cell repertoires in COVID-19. Study-wide context: Some COVID-19 samples were acute and others convalescent; all came from the United States, Italy and Spain.

Method: immunoSEQ multiplex PCR; TCRdb's copy keeps in-frame clones and lacks some. The sample shows about 30,000 clones, 70% to 90% of them seen only once. The CDR3 has 15 residues. Germline V gene data show CDR1 as LGHNT and CDR2 as FRNRAP. The J segment lost 2 bases and the V segment lost 5 bases, leaving 5 bases of the junction unmatched. The clonotype comes from a human donor in a cohort sampled during active COVID-19. The specimen was peripheral blood. The rearrangement uses TRBV12-5 and TRBJ2-4, with 8 bases aligning to TRBD1. The CDR3 region has the DNA TGTGCTAGTGGTCCGGGACAGGCTTCCAAAAACATTCAGTACTTC. Its protein is CASGPGQASKNIQYF.